This T cell receptor (beta chain) appears in the sequencing data of a study of PD-1 blockade in classical Hodgkin lymphoma. This clone showed up just once. The antigen is unknown. This same CDR3 is encoded by further DNA sequences in the sample. Repertoires were generated with immunoSEQ multiplex PCR, while TCRdb's copy carries only in-frame clones and drops some. The table lists roughly 2,700 clones, over 70% of them singletons, with roughly 25% in the top ten. Germline-derived CDR1 and CDR2 are SGDLS and YYNGEE. V was pared by 6 bases and J by 1 base, with 4 bases between. The CDR3 totals 12 residues. Regarding time point: cycle 4 day 1 (C4D1), after five to seven weeks of nivolumab. Each patient's relapse followed autologous stem cell transplantation, and brentuximab vedotin exposure varied. Negative selection with magnets was how CD8+ T cells were isolated from the thawed PBMCs. Study results and limitations: Differences between repertoires have undefined causes, possibly disease activity or prior therapy. By C4D1, diversity of CD4+ TCRs had risen significantly, whereas that of CD8+ TCRs had not. Healthy donors were reported to have higher baseline TCR diversity than newly diagnosed patients.

The input for sequencing was CD8+ T cells from blood, taken before the fourth cycle of nivolumab. The receptor's source is a human donor with classical Hodgkin lymphoma. The rearrangement links TRBV9 to TRBJ2-2; unclear D gene. The CDR3 DNA is TGTGCCAGCACCGAGAACACCGGGGAGCTGTTTTTT. It specifies CASTENTGELFF.